What follows are 17 T cell receptor beta chains derived from one specimen sequenced in a study of a mutant IDH1 vaccine in newly diagnosed glioma. Antigens of these TCRs are unknown. Regarding time point: week 5, during vaccination. Every vaccination contained 300 ug of the mutant IDH1 20-mer peptide and was paired with topical imiquimod. Repertoires were generated with immunoSEQ multiplex PCR, while TCRdb's copy carries only in-frame clones and drops some. The sample records 75,000 to 85,000 clones, about 91% being singletons. Sample: PBMCs, taken from a glioma patient whose treatment included an IDH1 peptide vaccine. Source of these receptors: a woman aged 50 to 60 with glioma.

The chain's CDR3 is CTSSQCGSTDTQYF. For the CDR3, the DNA is TGCACCAGCAGCCAGTGCGGGAGCACAGATACGCAGTATTTT. This chain joins TRBV1 and TRBJ2-3; the table's D call TRBD2 went unverified against the DNA. TRBV1 counts as a pseudogene. The CDR3 runs 14 residues.

The chain couples TRBV20-1 to TRBJ2-7, with D hard to call. V was pared by 0 bases and J by 4 bases, with 4 bases between. The length of the CDR3 is 11 residues. Germline V gives CDR1 DFQATT, CDR2 SNEGSKA (reference sequence). The CDR3 bases are TGCAGTGCTAGAGACGGATACGAGCAGTACTTC. Protein: CSARDGYEQYF.

The chain joins TRBV11-1 to TRBJ1-1; perhaps TRBD1 as D (5 bases). Germline CDR1 SGHAT, CDR2 FQDESV (reference sequence). V was shortened by 5 bases and J by 4 bases, with 8 bases between the two germline ends. There are 12 residues in the CDR3. CDR3: CASSPQGTEAFF. In nucleotides, the CDR3 is TGTGCCAGCAGCCCCCAGGGCACTGAAGCTTTCTTT.

V and J are TRBV18 and TRBJ2-5, with 11 bases identical to TRBD2. CDR3 length: 15 residues. CDR1 and CDR2 from the germline V gene are KGHSH and LQKENI. J lost 5 bases, V lost 4 bases, and 6 bases had no gene match. This CDR3 reads CASSQTSGRLETQYF. The CDR3, as DNA: TGTGCCAGCTCACAAACTAGCGGGAGATTGGAGACCCAGTACTTC.

In DNA form, the CDR3 reads TGCGCCAGCAGCCGAAACGGACAGGGGGCGGCCGAGCAGTACTTC. It specifies CASSRNGQGAAEQYF. The chain couples TRBV4-1 to TRBJ2-7; 11 positions agree with TRBD1. CDR3 size: 15 residues. V lost 4 bases, J lost 6 bases, and 8 bases stayed unmatched. The germline gives CDR1 MGHRA, CDR2 YSYEKL.

This clone occurred once. The chain couples TRBV6-5 to TRBJ1-1; 9 bases line up with TRBD1. V lost 2 bases to trimming and J lost 6 bases; unmatched junction nucleotides: 10. Germline V gene sequence: CDR1 MNHEY, CDR2 SVGAGI. The CDR3 totals 16 residues. The CDR3 loop is CASSYAPTGGWAEAFF. The CDR3 bases are TGTGCCAGCAGTTACGCACCGACAGGGGGGTGGGCTGAAGCTTTCTTT.

This clone was seen a single time. CDR3 nucleotide sequence: TGCGCCAGCAGCTTGACAGTCGATACGCAGTATTTT. This codes for CASSLTVDTQYF. V and J are TRBV5-1 and TRBJ2-3; no reliable D call. The CDR3 consists of 12 residues. Per the germline V gene, CDR1 is SGHRS and CDR2 is YFSETQ. The V end was cut by 1 base, the J end by 6 bases, with 6 bases between.

The J gene is TRBJ2-7, the V gene TRBV7-3; D may correspond to TRBD1 or TRBD2 (5 bases each). Deletions cut 1 base from V and 3 bases from J, with 22 bases between. Germline values: CDR1 SGHTA, CDR2 FQGTGA. The length of the CDR3 is 18 residues. CDR3 coding DNA: TGTGCCAGCAGCTTAAATCTGGTTGCGGCCGTGGGGGTCTACGAGCAGTACTTC. It specifies CASSLNLVAAVGVYEQYF.

V usage is TRBV6-5 and J usage is TRBJ1-3, with a possible D match to TRBD1 (6 bases). Germline-derived CDR1 and CDR2 are MNHEY and SVGAGI. Deletions cut 0 bases from V and 5 bases from J, with 11 bases between. The CDR3 extends over 15 amino acids. CDR3 nucleotide sequence: TGTGCCAGCAGTTACTCGAGGGGGGGGCGAAACACCATATATTTT. Its protein product is CASSYSRGGRNTIYF.

This chain connects TRBV6-5 to TRBJ1-1, with D unresolved. Trimming shortened V by 0 bases and J by 3 bases, and 5 bases separated the two germline ends. Germline V gene data show CDR1 as MNHEY and CDR2 as SVGAGI. The CDR3 runs to 13 residues. Here the CDR3 DNA reads TGTGCCAGCAGTTACTCCACAGACACTGAAGCTTTCTTT. Translated, it gives CASSYSTDTEAFF.

The chain couples TRBV28 to TRBJ2-2; tentative D call: TRBD2 (5 bases). The CDR3 has 14 amino acids. V lost 6 bases and J lost 2, with 10 bases in between. Per the germline V gene, CDR1 is MDHEN and CDR2 is SYDVKM. As DNA, the CDR3 is TGTGCCAGCAGAGCGGCAGCCAACACCGGGGAGCTGTTTTTT. As protein: CASRAAANTGELFF.

The chain is built from TRBV5-1 and TRBJ2-7; D is possibly TRBD2 (7 bases). The CDR3 has 13 amino acids. The germline V gene has CDR1 SGHRS and CDR2 YFSETQ. V was shortened by 1 base and J by 7 bases, with 12 bases between the two germline ends. The CDR3 DNA sequence: TGCGCCAGCAGCTTGCTACAGGGAGGGGAGCAGTACTTC. This gives the protein CASSLLQGGEQYF. The variable domain in full, completed from reference TRBV5-1 and TRBJ2-7, reads KAGVTQTPRYLIKTRGQQVTLSCSPISGHRSVSWYQQTPGQGLQFLFEYFSETQRNKGNFPGRFSGRQFSNSRSEMNVSTLELGDSALYLCASSLLQGGEQYFGPGTRLTVT.

This clone was recorded only once. The rearrangement links TRBV5-1 to TRBJ2-5; D assignment may be TRBD1 or TRBD2 (5 bases each). The germline V and J ends were trimmed by 0 bases and 3 bases, with 9 bases remaining between them. Germline CDR1 is SGHRS and CDR2 is YFSETQ. The CDR3 runs to 14 residues. The CDR3 nucleotides are TGCGCCAGCAGCTTGGCCAGGGAGAAAGAGACCCAGTACTTC. Protein: CASSLAREKETQYF.

This sequence joins TRBV28 and TRBJ2-1, with 9 bases lining up with TRBD1. This CDR3 comprises 14 residues. In germline, CDR1 is MDHEN, CDR2 SYDVKM. After removal of 5 bases from V and 7 bases from J, the junction contained 6 bases not matched to a gene. The CDR3 DNA reads as TGTGCCAGCAGTAACCGGGACAGGGTAAATGAGCAGTTCTTC. Amino acids: CASSNRDRVNEQFF.

This clone was observed once. V and J are TRBV2 and TRBJ1-4; the match to TRBD1 covers 10 bases. V lost 7 bases and J lost 7; bases outside the gene matches: 3. The CDR3 covers 13 residues. CDR1 and CDR2 (germline): SNHLY, FYNNEI. The CDR3 nucleotides read TGTGCCAGCACGGGGACAGGGGCTGAAAAACTGTTTTTT. Protein product: CASTGTGAEKLFF.

This clone was counted only a few times. V and J are TRBV27 and TRBJ1-5, with D perhaps TRBD1 (5 bases). This CDR3 spans 15 amino acids. The ends were cut back, 2 bases at V and 0 bases at J, with 8 bases in the middle. Germline values: CDR1 MNHEY, CDR2 SMNVEV (reference sequence). CDR3 nucleotides: TGTGCCAGCAGTTTAGACAGTTATAGCAATCAGCCCCAGCATTTT. As protein: CASSLDSYSNQPQHF.

This chain links TRBV30 with TRBJ1-5, with a possible D match to TRBD1 (6 bases). This CDR3 spans 13 amino acids. CDR1 GTSNPN and CDR2 SVGIG come from the germline V gene (reference sequence). Trimming left V 2 bases short and J 5 bases short, with 10 bases between. The CDR3 loop is CAWSNRDDQPQHF. The CDR3 DNA reads TGTGCCTGGAGTAACAGGGATGATCAGCCCCAGCATTTT.